The 30 T cell receptor beta chains in this list originate from one sample, sequenced in a study of T cells in localized non-small cell lung cancer. The method was immunoSEQ multiplex PCR; TCRdb's version includes in-frame clones alone and lacks a portion of them. Of roughly 2,300 clones in the sample, less than 45% were seen once. The source was normal lung tissue next to the tumor, collected before any cancer treatment. The receptor set was obtained from a male donor aged 60 or older with stage I lung adenocarcinoma.

V and J are TRBV15 and TRBJ1-1; no definite D call. The CDR3 covers 14 residues. Trimming stripped 1 base from V and 1 base from J, with 7 bases between. Per germline, CDR1 LNHNV and CDR2 YYDKDF (reference sequence). The CDR3 sequence: CATSRGGTNTEAFF. The CDR3 bases are TGTGCCACCAGCAGAGGAGGCACGAACACTGAAGCTTTCTTT.

This clone occurred a few times. This chain connects TRBV11-3 to TRBJ1-1; D is ambiguous. In germline, CDR1 is SGHNT, CDR2 YENEEA. V was pared by 4 bases and J by 3 bases, with 18 bases between. The CDR3 spans 16 residues. The CDR3 DNA is TGTGCCAGCAGCTATTCGGGTTCGCCCATGGACACTGAAGCTTTCTTT. The encoded protein is CASSYSGSPMDTEAFF.

The V call is TRBV30, the J call TRBJ2-3; D unresolved. Trimming stripped 2 bases from V and 2 bases from J, with 8 bases between. Germline assignment: CDR1 GTSNPN and CDR2 SVGIG (reference sequence). This CDR3 is built from 13 residues. This CDR3 is CAWSNRLTDTQYF. CDR3 sequence (DNA): TGTGCCTGGAGTAACAGACTCACAGATACGCAGTATTTT.

The V and J genes are TRBV30 and TRBJ1-4, with a possible D match to TRBD1 (6 bases). The CDR3 is 15 amino acids. The germline V gene encodes CDR1 GTSNPN and CDR2 SVGIG (reference sequence). Trimming removed 1 base from V and 4 bases from J, with 13 bases in between. Here the CDR3 reads CAWSGPGQLNEKLFF. The CDR3 coding sequence is TGTGCCTGGAGTGGGCCCGGACAGCTTAATGAAAAACTGTTTTTT.

This chain joins TRBV9 and TRBJ1-1; D is undetermined. The CDR3 totals 13 residues. The germline CDR1 and CDR2 sequences are SGDLS and YYNGEE. The ends were cut back, 6 bases at V and 0 bases at J, with 9 bases in the middle. The chain's CDR3 is CASTAGMNTEAFF. Here the CDR3 DNA reads TGTGCCAGCACTGCAGGCATGAACACTGAAGCTTTCTTT.

The chain links TRBV19 to TRBJ2-7, with D unclear. The CDR3 is made up of 14 amino acids. V was clipped by 0 bases and J by 7 bases, with 13 bases between them. The V gene's germline CDR1 is LNHDA and CDR2 SQIVND (reference sequence). The CDR3 loop reads CASSIDTGTWEQYF. The CDR3 bases are TGTGCCAGTAGTATAGATACGGGCACCTGGGAGCAGTACTTC.

This clone was detected only a few times. The chain couples TRBV7-5 to TRBJ2-3; the D call TRBD2 from the table was never checked on the DNA. TRBV7-5 counts as a pseudogene. The CDR3 spans 14 residues. The CDR3 DNA reads TGTGCCAGCAGCTCTAGCGGGGACACAGATACGCAGTATTTT. Translation gives CASSSSGDTDTQYF.

There are a few counts of this clone. The V and J genes are TRBV11-3 and TRBJ1-2, with D unclear. This CDR3 has 15 residues. Between the trimmed V and J ends, which lost 4 bases and 2 bases, there was a span of 14 bases. The germline V gene encodes CDR1 SGHNT and CDR2 YENEEA. CDR3 in amino acids: CASSSPSQPNYGYTF. For the CDR3, the DNA is TGTGCCAGCAGCTCCCCCTCACAGCCGAACTATGGCTACACCTTC.

This chain links TRBV2 with TRBJ1-6; no reliable D call. The CDR3 is 16 amino acids. CDR1 is SNHLY and CDR2 is FYNNEI in the germline V gene. Deletions cut 6 bases from V and 6 bases from J, with 18 bases between. The CDR3 DNA sequence: TGTGCCAGCAGCGTTAGTGACCCGGACCTTAATTCACCCCTCCACTTT. Its translation is CASSVSDPDLNSPLHF.

This clone came up a few times. The chain links TRBV28 to TRBJ1-2; 10 bases line up with TRBD1. The CDR3 runs to 17 residues. The V and J ends lost 6 bases and 3 bases, in that order; junction bases with no gene match: 13. The germline V gene has CDR1 MDHEN and CDR2 SYDVKM. CDR3 loop: CASRTSDRGPADYGYTF. The CDR3 coding sequence is TGTGCCAGCAGAACTTCCGACAGGGGGCCCGCTGACTATGGCTACACCTTC.

This clone was seen once. This chain uses TRBV28 with TRBJ2-7, with 8 bases aligning to TRBD1. The CDR3 loop spans 14 amino acids. CDR1 and CDR2 from the germline V gene are MDHEN and SYDVKM. V gave up 4 bases and J gave up 3 bases; unmatched junction bases: 5. The CDR3 DNA follows: TGTGCCAGCAGTTCTACAGACAGGGGCTACGAGCAGTACTTC. Its protein is CASSSTDRGYEQYF. The full variable domain, in which reference TRBV28 and TRBJ2-7 provide the parts outside the CDR3, is DVKVTQSSRYLVKRTGEKVFLECVQDMDHENMFWYRQDPGLGLRLIYFSYDVKMKEKGDIPEGYSVSREKKERFSLILESASTNQTSMYLCASSSTDRGYEQYFGPGTRLTVT.

This clone was observed a few times. V gene TRBV23-1 combines with J gene TRBJ1-5; 7 bases map to TRBD1. TRBV23-1 is an open reading frame, and its role is uncertain. The CDR3 totals 17 residues. The trim removed 0 bases at V and 0 bases at J, leaving 5 bases unmatched. Here the CDR3 reads CASSQSLGTVSNQPQHF. The CDR3 coding sequence is TGCGCCAGCAGTCAATCGTTAGGGACAGTTAGCAATCAGCCCCAGCATTTT.

There are a few counts of this clone. The chain recombines TRBV28 with TRBJ2-4; 12 nucleotides agree with TRBD1. The CDR3 totals 16 residues. Germline V gene lookup returns CDR1 MDHEN and CDR2 SYDVKM. Trimming removed 2 bases from V and 9 bases from J; junction bases left unmatched: 8. As DNA, the CDR3 is TGTGCCAGCAGTTTAGGGGACAGGGGGCCCCAAGGCATTCAGTACTTC. Protein sequence: CASSLGDRGPQGIQYF.

This clone is medium-sized in the sample. The chain uses TRBV6-8 and TRBJ2-4; tentative D call: TRBD2 (5 bases). The germline V and J ends were trimmed by 5 bases and 3 bases, with 8 bases remaining between them. Per the germline V gene, CDR1 is MNHGY and CDR2 is SAAAGT. This CDR3 has 13 residues. CDR3 loop: CASSPGVKNIQYF. The DNA for the CDR3 is TGTGCCAGCAGTCCCGGGGTCAAAAACATTCAGTACTTC.

The V gene is TRBV19, the J gene TRBJ1-4; 7 bases line up with TRBD1. Germline V lookup: CDR1 LNHDA, CDR2 SQIVND (reference sequence). The CDR3 spans 15 residues. After removal of 5 bases from V and 7 bases from J, the junction contained 10 bases not matched to a gene. CDR3 coding DNA: TGTGCCAGTAGTTCCCCAAGGGGGCTTGGTGAAAAACTGTTTTTT. Translating it yields CASSSPRGLGEKLFF. The whole variable domain, filled in from reference TRBV19 and TRBJ1-4, reads DGGITQSPKYLFRKEGQNVTLSCEQNLNHDAMYWYRQDPGQGLRLIYYSQIVNDFQKGDIAEGYSVSREKKESFPLTVTSAQKNPTAFYLCASSSPRGLGEKLFFGSGTQLSVL.

About this clone itself: Germline is not matched at one junction end, which may reflect a read error. This sequence joins TRBV11-3 and TRBJ2-1; TRBD2 matches 11 bases. This CDR3 is 15 amino acids long. Germline-derived CDR1 and CDR2 are SGHNT and YENEEA. CDR3 nucleotides: TGTGCTAGCAGCTTAACTAGCGGGGGTTACAATGAGCAGTTCTTC. As protein: CASSLTSGGYNEQFF.

V and J are TRBV15 and TRBJ2-2; D perhaps matches TRBD2 (6 bases). The germline V and J ends were trimmed by 1 base and 3 bases, with 9 bases remaining between them. Per germline, CDR1 LNHNV and CDR2 YYDKDF (reference sequence). The CDR3 sequence is 15 residues long. CDR3 in amino acids: CATSRGGADTGELFF. The CDR3 DNA sequence: TGTGCCACCAGCAGAGGCGGGGCGGACACCGGGGAGCTGTTTTTT.

This rearrangement joins TRBV6-7 to TRBJ1-2, with a possible D match to TRBD1 (6 bases). TRBV6-7 is noted as an ORF with a role that remains uncertain. The V end was cut by 8 bases, the J end by 6 bases, with 13 bases between. This CDR3 has 12 residues. The DNA of the CDR3 is TGTGCCAGCTCAACTTACAGGGATGGCTACACCTTC. Its protein product is CASSTYRDGYTF.

This rearrangement joins TRBV9 to TRBJ2-7, with 8 bases lining up with TRBD2. V was pared by 5 bases and J by 5 bases, with 12 bases of the junction left unmatched. Germline CDR1 SGDLS, CDR2 YYNGEE. CDR3 length: 15 amino acids. The CDR3 reads CASSGSASGLNEQYF. The CDR3 bases are TGTGCCAGCAGTGGATCGGCTAGCGGGTTGAACGAGCAGTACTTC.

This clone was picked up a small number of times. The rearrangement joins TRBV18 to TRBJ1-1; weak D call: TRBD1 (5 bases). Germline-derived CDR1 and CDR2 are KGHSH and LQKENI. The CDR3 has 12 residues. The V and J ends lost 6 bases and 7 bases respectively, with 12 bases between them. The CDR3 nucleotides are TGTGCCAGCTCCCCGGGGGAGGGTGAAGCTTTCTTT. Its translation is CASSPGEGEAFF.

This clone ranks as medium-sized. The rearrangement joins TRBV9 to TRBJ1-3; 8 nucleotides match TRBD1. Germline CDR1 reads SGDLS; CDR2 reads YYNGEE. The CDR3 consists of 14 residues. The ends lost 4 bases at V and 4 bases at J; junction bases unmatched: 4. CDR3 nucleotide sequence: TGTGCCAGCAGCCTCCGGGACAGGGGAAACACCATATATTTT. Amino acid sequence: CASSLRDRGNTIYF.

The genes are TRBV30 and TRBJ2-1, with 10 bases lining up with TRBD2. V lost 4 bases, J lost 8 bases, and 8 bases stayed unmatched. CDR3 length: 14 residues. Germline CDR1 and CDR2: GTSNPN and SVGIG (reference sequence). The CDR3 nucleotides read TGTGCCTGGATTCCGGGACTAGCGATTGATGAGCAGTTCTTC. This gives the protein CAWIPGLAIDEQFF.

V is TRBV18 and J is TRBJ2-4; the D gene could be TRBD1 or TRBD2 (5 bases each). Germline V gene lookup returns CDR1 KGHSH and CDR2 LQKENI. Trimming stripped 2 bases from V and 8 bases from J, with 13 bases between. This CDR3 has 14 amino acids. CDR3 sequence reads: CASSPKIRGDIQYF. Here the CDR3 DNA reads TGTGCCAGCTCACCAAAAATTCGGGGCGACATTCAGTACTTC.

This chain joins TRBV30 and TRBJ1-1; 8 bases agree with TRBD1. Germline V gene sequence: CDR1 GTSNPN, CDR2 SVGIG (reference sequence). With V trimmed by 7 bases and J by 7 bases, 5 bases remained unmatched. The CDR3 is made up of 11 amino acids. The DNA for the CDR3 is TGTGCCTCCGGACAGGGAGGTGAAGCTTTCTTT. It translates to CASGQGGEAFF.

This clone was seen ten or more times. J is TRBJ1-2 and V is TRBV11-3, with TRBD1 as a possible D gene (5 bases). This CDR3 has 15 amino acids. CDR1 and CDR2 (germline): SGHNT, YENEEA. Trimming took off 5 bases at V and 4 bases at J, with 17 bases between the two ends. Here the CDR3 reads CASSPSGVQVYGYTF. In DNA form, the CDR3 reads TGTGCCAGCAGCCCTAGCGGGGTACAGGTCTATGGCTACACCTTC.

The V call is TRBV19, the J call TRBJ1-1, with a possible D match to TRBD1 (5 bases). CDR1 LNHDA and CDR2 SQIVND come from the germline V gene (reference sequence). Trimming removed 7 bases from V and 0 bases from J, with 9 bases in between. The CDR3 consists of 13 residues. The CDR3 sequence: CASTQGMNTEAFF. The CDR3 DNA reads as TGTGCCAGTACCCAGGGTATGAACACTGAAGCTTTCTTT. Looking up the rest from reference TRBV19 and TRBJ1-1 gives the full variable domain: DGGITQSPKYLFRKEGQNVTLSCEQNLNHDAMYWYRQDPGQGLRLIYYSQIVNDFQKGDIAEGYSVSREKKESFPLTVTSAQKNPTAFYLCASTQGMNTEAFFGQGTRLTVV.

This clone showed up just a few times. The chain combines TRBV25-1 with TRBJ1-3; D perhaps matches TRBD1 (5 bases). CDR3 length: 13 amino acids. Trimming pared 4 bases from V and 2 bases from J, leaving 6 bases between. CDR1 and CDR2 (germline): MGHDK, SYGVNS. The CDR3 here is CASSGGTGNTIYF. For the CDR3, the DNA is TGTGCCAGCAGTGGGGGGACTGGAAACACCATATATTTT.

This clone was counted between two and nine times. The CDR3 reads CASSVAGSPTNYGYTF. DNA of the CDR3: TGTGCCAGCAGCGTAGCCGGGAGTCCTACTAACTATGGCTACACCTTC. V gene TRBV9 combines with J gene TRBJ1-2; D ambiguous. The CDR3 runs to 16 residues. V lost 0 bases and J 0 bases, leaving 12 bases between the germline ends. The germline CDR1 and CDR2 sequences are SGDLS and YYNGEE.

By its share, this clone is large. The chain links TRBV11-3 to TRBJ2-1; 12 nucleotides line up with TRBD2. Unmatched junction bases numbered 2, after V lost 0 bases and J lost 2 bases. The CDR3 runs 17 residues. Germline V gives CDR1 SGHNT, CDR2 YENEEA. CDR3 residues: CASSLELAGGAYNEQFF. CDR3 DNA sequence: TGTGCCAGCAGCTTAGAGCTAGCGGGAGGGGCCTACAATGAGCAGTTCTTC. The variable domain in full, with the rest retrieved from reference TRBV11-3 and TRBJ2-1, is EAGVVQSPRYKIIEKKQPVAFWCNPISGHNTLYWYLQNLGQGPELLIRYENEEAVDDSQLPKDRFSAERLKGVDSTLKIQPAELGDSAVYLCASSLELAGGAYNEQFFGPGTRLTVL.

This clone is labeled medium-sized. The rearrangement links TRBV6-8 to TRBJ1-3; D ambiguous. The V gene lost 6 bases and the J gene lost 0 bases, with 9 bases spanning the gap. The CDR3 covers 14 residues. Germline V gene data show CDR1 as MNHGY and CDR2 as SAAAGT. The CDR3 loop reads CASRVTYSGNTIYF. CDR3 bases: TGTGCCAGCAGAGTTACGTACTCTGGAAACACCATATATTTT.